This T cell receptor (beta chain) was sequenced for a study of graft-versus-host responses after intestinal transplantation. As for the study in general: Uniformly, recipients were administered anti-thymocyte globulin induction with subsequent tacrolimus and steroids for approximately 3 years. Study-wide results and caveats: Recipient marrow showed GvH clones, some seen first in ileum or blood. Peak circulating GvH clone levels were associated with early post-transplant HvG declines.

This table comes from immunoSEQ multiplex PCR, and its TCRdb copy is limited to in-frame clones, with some not included. The sample lists over 100,000 clones; around 92% were seen once. A note on this clone: Its antigen is as yet unknown. One end of the junction varies from germline; a read error may be responsible.

Sequences were derived from unstimulated CD8+ T cells sorted from spleen or lymph node cells, sampled before transplant. This clonotype was sampled from a human donor who was the organ donor for an intestinal transplant.

As DNA, the CDR3 is TGTGCCAGAAGTATGGGGGCTAGCGGCGGGAGTGAGCAGTACTTC. It yields the protein CARSMGASGGSEQYF. V and J are TRBV19 and TRBJ2-7; perhaps TRBD2 as D (7 bases). CDR1 and CDR2 from the germline V gene are LNHDA and SQIVND (reference sequence). CDR3 length: 15 amino acids.